This entry is about one T cell receptor beta chain. TCRdb reanalysed the 5' RACE reads using MiXCR and keeps one entry per CDR3 protein. The data contain under 55,000 distinct CDR3 sequences, less than 8.5% of them singletons. The record originates from a study of T cells after yellow fever vaccination. This CDR3 spans 13 amino acids. V dropped 8 bases and J dropped 4 bases, with 11 bases sitting between them. CDR1 and CDR2 (germline): SEHNR, FQNEAQ (reference sequence). Study results and caveats: From the bulk population, abundant clonotypes could contaminate and appear within FACS-sorted repertoires. The booster response re-showed most primary clones: over 95% CD4, around 90% CD8. It was a weaker secondary response, yet one that peaked faster, at day 5 versus 15.

This rearrangement joins TRBV7-9 to TRBJ1-4; no clear D gene. The receptor comes from a man aged 18 to 30 who received the YFV17D yellow fever vaccine. The starting material was CD8+ T cells not binding an NS4B(214-222) dextramer, sorted from PBMCs, obtained around 45 days after the first yellow fever vaccination. CDR3 loop: CASGQRSNEKLFF. DNA of the CDR3: TGTGCCAGCGGCCAGCGGAGTAATGAAAAACTGTTTTTT.